This TCR beta chain was sequenced for a study of T cell repertoires in cytomegalovirus infection. Study as a whole: Through public TCR beta signatures, both CMV infection and matching HLA type were indicated.

The CDR3 extends over 15 amino acids. CDR1 and CDR2 (germline): LNHDA, SQIVND (reference sequence). Trimming removed 5 bases from V and 8 bases from J, with 19 bases in between. This clonotype has just one count. A read error may explain this, as a much larger clone is one base away. MiXCR, run by TCRdb on the reads, gives a single entry per CDR3 protein. The table shows about 140,000 distinct CDR3 sequences, with 5.5% to 8% occurring only once. This receptor was identified in a human donor in good health (CMV status not recorded). Some clones in this sample may be carry-over from other donors' samples. The chain is built from TRBV19 and TRBJ2-1; D is perhaps TRBD1 or TRBD2 (6 bases each). The sequenced material came from PBMCs. The CDR3 DNA sequence: TGTGCCAGTAGTGCCTCGAAGGGGGGTTACGATGAGCAGTTCTTC. This encodes CASSASKGGYDEQFF. The full variable domain, its missing parts supplied by reference TRBV19 and TRBJ2-1, is DGGITQSPKYLFRKEGQNVTLSCEQNLNHDAMYWYRQDPGQGLRLIYYSQIVNDFQKGDIAEGYSVSREKKESFPLTVTSAQKNPTAFYLCASSASKGGYDEQFFGPGTRLTVL.